This TCR beta chain is drawn from a study of blood T cell repertoires in COVID-19. For the study at large: Samples representing acute and convalescent COVID-19 were sourced from the United States, Italy and Spain. PBMCs, B-cell-depleted T cells, or T cells were the source of the cDNA or gDNA that made up the material.

CDR1 and CDR2 (germline): MNHEY, SMNVEV (reference sequence). The CDR3 runs 20 residues. The J segment lost 2 bases and the V segment lost 1 base, leaving 15 bases of the junction unmatched. The repertoire was sequenced with immunoSEQ multiplex PCR; TCRdb's copy has only in-frame clones and lacks some. The sample lists some 670,000 clones, more than 80% occurring once. This sequence joins TRBV27 and TRBJ1-5, with 9 bases identical to TRBD1. The sequence was obtained from a woman aged 18-29 years with acute or convalescent COVID-19. Sequencing input: peripheral blood. CDR3 loop: CASSLCLAEQGAHGNQPQHF. The CDR3 bases are TGTGCCAGCAGTTTATGTTTGGCCGAACAGGGGGCTCATGGCAATCAGCCCCAGCATTTT.